This record looks at one T cell receptor beta chain sequence and its context. Its antigen remains unknown. Expressed TCRB transcripts were sequenced, since all the RNA that had been isolated was reverse transcribed. Generated by immunoSEQ multiplex PCR, the TCRdb table keeps only in-frame clones and is missing some. This sample carries roughly 400,000 clones, around 16% of them seen once, and the ten largest clones take 0.019%. The CDR3 runs 16 residues. CDR1 MNHEY and CDR2 SVGAGI come from the germline V gene. The V end lost 2 bases, the J end lost 4 bases, and 14 bases lay between the germline ends. The sample originates from a study of beta chain features in type 1 diabetes. Findings and limits, study-wide: Among all four CD4+ subsets, Type 1 diabetes patients had TCRB CDR3s that were moderately but significantly shorter. A cDNA-based sequencing approach could over-represent cells with high TCR expression.

V usage is TRBV6-5 and J usage is TRBJ2-2; D remains ambiguous. The clonotype originates from a woman younger than 30 in good health. Sequencing input: naive CD4+ T cells from blood. CDR3 residues: CASSYPSSSGTGELFF. The CDR3 DNA is TGTGCCAGCAGTTACCCCTCATCGTCGGGCACCGGGGAGCTGTTTTTT.